Listed below are T cell receptor beta chains from one sample, sequenced in a study of blood T cell repertoires in COVID-19. The table came from immunoSEQ multiplex PCR; TCRdb's copy has only in-frame clones and leaves some out. Here the sample spans about 430,000 clones, 70% to 90% being singletons. Material for sequencing was PBMCs or T cells enriched from blood (not recorded which). The receptors originated from a woman in her 30s with acute COVID-19. CDR3s leave out the opening cysteine and the closing phenylalanine or tryptophan. D genes are given only for firm matches. Part of the rows lack a size; the others show once, few, many or a class for expanded clones.

abundance	v_gene	d_gene	j_gene	CDR3aa
once	TRBV15	-	TRBJ1-3	ATSRVNRAPGNTIY
once	TRBV5-5	TRBD2	TRBJ2-5	ASSLAGLARETQY
-	TRBV10-2	TRBD1	TRBJ2-1	ASHPGTASYNEQF
-	TRBV5-7	-	TRBJ1-3	ASRLTAHSGNTIY
-	TRBV24-1	TRBD2	TRBJ2-5	ATSDFAGGGTSQETQY
-	TRBV30	-	TRBJ1-2	AWSVTGGFGYT
-	TRBV3-1/TRBV3-2	TRBD1	TRBJ1-4	ASSHQTGGPANEKLF
-	TRBV6-5	-	TRBJ1-2	ASSSSLAQSYGYT
-	TRBV18	-	TRBJ1-2	ASSVTGKYGYT
-	TRBV2	-	TRBJ2-7	ASSGMGALDEQY
-	TRBV6-5	-	TRBJ2-5	ASRGGGWGETQY
-	TRBV30	-	TRBJ1-5	AWSPTGLNQPQH
-	TRBV19	-	TRBJ1-5	ASSILRAGSNQPQH
-	TRBV19	TRBD1	TRBJ1-1	ASSLIPGQGMGNTEAF
-	TRBV7-9	-	TRBJ2-3	ASSSGEGQSTDTQY
few	TRBV3-1/TRBV3-2	TRBD2	TRBJ2-7	ASSQTGTSGLYEQY
-	TRBV5-1	TRBD1	TRBJ2-7	ASSFTGGGIYEQY
-	TRBV30	TRBD1	TRBJ1-2	AWSVEDREDGYT
-	TRBV25-1	-	TRBJ2-7	ASSDSYEQY
-	TRBV5-1	-	TRBJ2-3	ASSLLGLGTDTQY
-	TRBV7-3	TRBD2	TRBJ2-1	ASSIGLAGGHNEQF
-	TRBV9	TRBD1	TRBJ2-2	ASSGGGPGTGELF
few	TRBV25-1	TRBD2	TRBJ2-1	ASSSSGGRYNEQF
-	TRBV2	TRBD1	TRBJ2-1	ASSEGTGVREQF
-	TRBV27	-	TRBJ1-1	ASSPLRSTEAF
-	TRBV9	TRBD1	TRBJ1-3	ASSVDRGRSGNTIY
-	TRBV2	TRBD1	TRBJ1-3	ASSYPTGGGNTIY
-	TRBV5-8	-	TRBJ2-3	ASSLTLSPRDTQY
-	TRBV24-1	TRBD1	TRBJ2-5	ATSDLGQGETQY
-	TRBV5-6	TRBD1	TRBJ1-6	ASSLATGGRPLH
-	TRBV6-5	TRBD1	TRBJ2-7	ASSRDSFSYEQY
-	TRBV6-1	TRBD2	TRBJ2-2	ASSGRTSGGALNTGELF